Below, 26 T cell receptor beta chains from the same sample are listed, as sequenced in a study of shared clonotypes between healthy human individuals. Libraries were prepared by immunoSEQ multiplex PCR; TCRdb keeps only in-frame clonotypes and omits some of them. The repertoire holds more than 450,000 clones, with 75% to 85% as singletons. Material for sequencing was PBMCs. The receptors stem from a woman aged 40 to 50 in good health. Some clones in this sample may be carry-over from other donors' samples.

This clone appeared a few times. V gene TRBV19 combines with J gene TRBJ1-1; 8 positions match TRBD1. The CDR3 is made up of 14 amino acids. Trimming took 6 bases from V and 1 from J; bases not matched to a gene: 4. Germline CDR1 reads LNHDA; CDR2 reads SQIVND (reference sequence). The CDR3 DNA reads as TGTGCCAGTAGCACGGACAGGGCGAACACTGAAGCTTTCTTT. Translated: CASSTDRANTEAFF.

This clone was seen only once. The rearrangement links TRBV5-4 to TRBJ2-7, with D perhaps being TRBD1 or TRBD2 (5 bases each). V lost 0 bases and J 3 bases, leaving 10 bases between the germline ends. The CDR3 runs to 14 residues. The germline gives CDR1 SGHNT, CDR2 YYREEE (reference sequence). As DNA, the CDR3 is TGTGCCAGCAGCTTGGACGGGGCCCTCTACGAGCAGTACTTC. This gives the protein CASSLDGALYEQYF. The complete variable domain, with remaining parts taken from reference TRBV5-4 and TRBJ2-7, reads ETGVTQSPTHLIKTRGQQVTLRCSSQSGHNTVSWYQQALGQGPQFIFQYYREEENGRGNFPPRFSGLQFPNYSSELNVNALELDDSALYLCASSLDGALYEQYFGPGTRLTVT.

The chain's CDR3 is CAWSVLGGEKLFF. CDR3 in DNA: TGTGCCTGGAGTGTTCTCGGTGGAGAAAAACTGTTTTTT. V gene TRBV30 combines with J gene TRBJ1-4; no reliable D call. The CDR3 loop spans 13 amino acids. Germline values: CDR1 GTSNPN, CDR2 SVGIG (reference sequence). V was clipped by 0 bases and J by 8 bases, with 10 bases between them. Full variable domain (missing parts from reference TRBV30 and TRBJ1-4): SQTIHQWPATLVQPVGSPLSLECTVEGTSNPNLYWYRQAAGRGLQLLFYSVGIGQISSEVPQNLSASRPQDRQFILSSKKLLLSDSGFYLCAWSVLGGEKLFFGSGTQLSVL.

This chain uses TRBV19 with TRBJ2-4; D is uncertain. V lost 3 bases and J 12 bases, leaving 18 bases between the germline ends. There are 14 residues in the CDR3. CDR1 and CDR2 (germline): LNHDA, SQIVND (reference sequence). CDR3 sequence reads: CASSIAGLHQYQYF. The CDR3 DNA reads as TGTGCCAGTAGTATTGCCGGGCTCCATCAATATCAGTACTTC.

This clone has more than one count but fewer than ten. The rearrangement links TRBV6-1 to TRBJ2-1, with 12 bases aligning to TRBD2. The CDR3 runs to 14 residues. V gave up 6 bases and J gave up 6 bases; unmatched junction bases: 3. Germline V gene lookup returns CDR1 MNHNS and CDR2 SASEGT. The chain's CDR3 is CASRASGRGNEQFF. CDR3 in DNA: TGTGCCAGCAGAGCTAGCGGGAGGGGCAATGAGCAGTTCTTC.

The chain uses TRBV18 and TRBJ2-1, with TRBD2 identical over 10 bases. The germline CDR1 and CDR2 sequences are KGHSH and LQKENI. V lost 6 bases and J lost 7; bases outside the gene matches: 9. This CDR3 comprises 15 residues. CDR3 nucleotide sequence: TGTGCCAGCTCGCCCGGACTAGCGGCAGAAAATGAGCAGTTCTTC. Translating gives CASSPGLAAENEQFF. Using reference TRBV18 and TRBJ2-1 for the parts outside the CDR3, the full variable domain is NAGVMQNPRHLVRRRGQEARLRCSPMKGHSHVYWYRQLPEEGLKFMVYLQKENIIDESGMPKERFSAEFPKEGPSILRIQQVVRGDSAAYFCASSPGLAAENEQFFGPGTRLTVL.

The rearrangement uses TRBV27 and TRBJ2-7; tentatively, D is TRBD1 (6 bases). This CDR3 comprises 13 residues. Trimming removed 3 bases from V and 5 bases from J, with 11 bases in between. Per the germline V gene, CDR1 is MNHEY and CDR2 is SMNVEV (reference sequence). As DNA, the CDR3 is TGTGCCAGCAGTTTGAACAGGGCCCACGAGCAGTACTTC. Residues: CASSLNRAHEQYF.

The gene calls are TRBV11-3 and TRBJ2-5, with a weak D call TRBD1 (6 bases). From germline, CDR1 is SGHNT and CDR2 YENEEA. The CDR3 contains 16 residues. Trimming took 0 bases from V and 0 from J, leaving 11 bases between them. Here the CDR3 DNA reads TGTGCCAGCAGCTTAGATTCGGCAGGGGACCAAGAGACCCAGTACTTC. This translates into CASSLDSAGDQETQYF.

This chain uses TRBV28 with TRBJ2-1; TRBD2 matches 11 bases. The CDR3 extends over 16 amino acids. Germline assignment: CDR1 MDHEN and CDR2 SYDVKM. Trimming took 0 bases from V and 5 from J; bases not matched to a gene: 3. This CDR3 is CASSLWTSGIDNEQFF. The CDR3 nucleotides read TGTGCCAGCAGTTTATGGACTAGCGGGATCGACAATGAGCAGTTCTTC.

V gene TRBV10-1 combines with J gene TRBJ2-5; a weak D match, TRBD2 (6 bases). This CDR3 has 16 residues. V lost 2 bases and J 1 base, leaving 14 bases between the germline ends. The germline V gene has CDR1 WNHNN and CDR2 SYGVQD (reference sequence). CDR3 region: CASSEGLARPQETQYF. The CDR3 DNA reads as TGCGCCAGCAGTGAGGGGCTAGCGCGGCCCCAAGAGACCCAGTACTTC.

This clone turned up a few times. The chain is built from TRBV2 and TRBJ2-1; 7 nucleotides align to TRBD2. The length of the CDR3 is 16 residues. Germline-derived CDR1 and CDR2 are SNHLY and FYNNEI. J was trimmed by 6 bases and V by 3 bases; bases with no gene match: 11. The CDR3, as DNA: TGTGCCAGCAGTGATATAGTGCTAGCGGACTCCAATGAGCAGTTCTTC. It codes for CASSDIVLADSNEQFF.

V and J are TRBV19 and TRBJ1-5; a possible D gene is TRBD1 (6 bases). The V and J ends lost 6 bases and 2 bases respectively, with 14 bases between them. The germline gives CDR1 LNHDA, CDR2 SQIVND (reference sequence). CDR3 length: 15 residues. CDR3 DNA sequence: TGTGCCAGTAGCAGCTACAGGGAGGGCAATCAGCCCCAGCATTTT. It is translated as CASSSYREGNQPQHF.

Only a few counts were recorded for this clone. V and J are TRBV11-2 and TRBJ2-5, with 8 bases matching TRBD1. The J call may be wrong; the DNA end is better matched by TRBJ2-7. The CDR3 runs to 14 residues. Per the germline V gene, CDR1 is SGHAT and CDR2 is FQNNGV. The CDR3 region is CASSPQGGLYEQYF. DNA of the CDR3: TGTGCCAGCAGCCCACAGGGGGGACTGTACGAGCAGTACTTC.

The chain employs TRBV19 and TRBJ2-5, with 14 nucleotides matching TRBD2. Trimming cost V 9 bases and J 2 bases; bases outside gene matches: 14. CDR1 LNHDA and CDR2 SQIVND come from the germline V gene (reference sequence). This CDR3 has 18 residues. The chain's CDR3 is CARRLAGGFRKGQETQYF. The CDR3 DNA sequence: TGTGCCAGAAGACTAGCGGGAGGGTTCAGGAAGGGGCAAGAGACCCAGTACTTC.

The sample holds many counts of this clone. The gene calls are TRBV6-6 and TRBJ2-1; 8 bases match TRBD2. V dropped 2 bases and J dropped 8; count of bases not matched to a gene: 2. Germline CDR1 and CDR2: MNHNY and SVGAGI (reference sequence). CDR3 length equals 13 residues. The CDR3 is CASSYRGGYEQFF. The CDR3 DNA sequence: TGTGCCAGCAGTTACCGGGGGGGCTATGAGCAGTTCTTC.

The chain links TRBV11-3 to TRBJ2-6; D ambiguous. The CDR3 spans 18 residues. Between the trimmed V and J ends, which lost 3 bases and 5 bases, there was a span of 20 bases. The germline V gene encodes CDR1 SGHNT and CDR2 YENEEA. The CDR3 protein is CASSFTTISTSRANVLTF. In nucleotides, the CDR3 is TGTGCCAGCAGCTTTACAACGATCTCGACAAGTCGGGCCAACGTCCTGACTTTC.

V usage is TRBV7-2 and J usage is TRBJ1-1; D is perhaps TRBD1 (6 bases). V lost 5 bases and J 8 bases, leaving 15 bases between the germline ends. Germline V gene data show CDR1 as SGHTA and CDR2 as FQGNSA. This CDR3 has 13 amino acids. DNA for the CDR3: TGTGCCAGCAGCATTCTCAGGGGCGGAGAAGCTTTCTTT. Protein product: CASSILRGGEAFF.

The chain recombines TRBV5-4 with TRBJ2-2; 8 nucleotides agree with TRBD1. This CDR3 is 16 amino acids long. The trim removed 4 bases at V and 1 base at J, leaving 6 bases unmatched. Germline loops: CDR1 SGHNT, CDR2 YYREEE (reference sequence). The DNA for the CDR3 is TGTGCCAGCAGCCTTCCCGGGACAGGGAACACCGGGGAGCTGTTTTTT. Encoded protein: CASSLPGTGNTGELFF.

This rearrangement joins TRBV28 to TRBJ2-7, with D uncertain. Germline loops: CDR1 MDHEN, CDR2 SYDVKM. V was trimmed by 3 bases and J by 2 bases, leaving 8 bases between them. CDR3 size: 13 residues. Here the CDR3 DNA reads TGTGCCAGCAGTTTGGGCAGAACCTACGAGCAGTACTTC. Translated: CASSLGRTYEQYF.

This chain links TRBV5-6 with TRBJ2-7, with TRBD2 matching over 14 bases. The germline CDR1 and CDR2 sequences are SGHDT and YYEEEE. This CDR3 has 15 amino acids. V lost 9 bases, J lost 3 bases, and 8 bases stayed unmatched. The CDR3 spells CATRQGLAGVYEQYF. Written as DNA, the CDR3 is TGTGCCACCCGCCAGGGACTAGCGGGAGTCTACGAGCAGTACTTC. Drawing the rest from reference TRBV5-6 and TRBJ2-7, the complete variable domain is DAGVTQSPTHLIKTRGQQVTLRCSPKSGHDTVSWYQQALGQGPQFIFQYYEEEERQRGNFPDRFSGHQFPNYSSELNVNALLLGDSALYLCATRQGLAGVYEQYFGPGTRLTVT.

The CDR3: CASNPDASGSNEQFF. DNA for the CDR3: TGTGCCAGCAATCCCGATGCTAGCGGGAGTAATGAGCAGTTCTTC. V is TRBV6-1 and J is TRBJ2-1, with TRBD2 matching over 10 bases. The V gene's germline CDR1 is MNHNS and CDR2 SASEGT. Germline trimming cut 7 bases from V and 7 bases from J; bases unmatched to any gene: 10. The length of the CDR3 is 15 residues.

J is TRBJ2-1 and V is TRBV7-6, with 13 bases matching TRBD2. V trimming: 5 bases; J trimming: 8 bases; junction bases outside the gene matches: 9. Germline CDR1 and CDR2: SGHVS and FNYEAQ. CDR3 length: 16 amino acids. The CDR3 bases are TGTGCCAGCAGCACATTACTAGCGGGAGGGCGCCATGAGCAGTTCTTC. Amino acid sequence: CASSTLLAGGRHEQFF.

The CDR3 bases are TGTGCCAGCAGTTTGGACAGTAATGAAAAACTGTTTTTT. This sequence encodes CASSLDSNEKLFF. The rearrangement joins TRBV6-5 to TRBJ1-4, with D possibly being TRBD1 (6 bases). This CDR3 has 13 amino acids. V lost 4 bases, J lost 4 bases, and 7 bases lay in between. Germline lookup yields CDR1 MNHEY and CDR2 SVGAGI.

In this sample, this clone turned up once. The V gene is TRBV5-1, the J gene TRBJ2-5, with 11 bases aligning to TRBD2. After removal of 0 bases from V and 2 bases from J, the junction contained 3 bases not matched to a gene. CDR1 and CDR2 from the germline V gene are SGHRS and YFSETQ. The CDR3 has 16 amino acids. The CDR3 coding sequence is TGCGCCAGCAGCTTGGGGGGACTAGCGGCGCAAGAGACCCAGTACTTC. Amino acids: CASSLGGLAAQETQYF.

The chain couples TRBV10-3 to TRBJ1-2; 9 positions match TRBD1. The CDR3 runs to 14 residues. The trim removed 5 bases at V and 5 bases at J, leaving 6 bases unmatched. Germline assignment: CDR1 ENHRY and CDR2 SYGVKD. CDR3 residues: CAISLTGGAYGYTF. The CDR3 DNA reads TGTGCCATCAGTCTAACAGGGGGCGCATATGGCTACACCTTC.

V gene TRBV2 combines with J gene TRBJ1-4; maybe TRBD1 (5 bases). V was clipped by 8 bases and J by 1 base, with 14 bases between them. The CDR3 spans 15 residues. Looked up from germline, CDR1 is SNHLY and CDR2 is FYNNEI. As DNA, the CDR3 is TGTGCCAGCGGGGGGGACCGAATAACTAATGAAAAACTGTTTTTT. Its protein product is CASGGDRITNEKLFF.